Below, one TCR beta chain is given with its context. The antigen is undetermined. This record belongs to a study of blood T cells in healthy people across ages. The study, taken as a whole, reports: Aged donors had fewer naive CD4+ cells and lower diversity than long-lived donors.

Through a sample-barcoded 5' primer and a J-beta primer mix, a second PCR was run for roughly 6 to 11 cycles. TCRdb reprocessed the 5' RACE reads with MiXCR, giving one entry per CDR3 protein. The sample contains about 680,000 distinct CDR3 sequences, around 45% of which appear only once. The sequence derives from a woman aged 55-75 years in good health. Material: blood.

The CDR3 loop is CASSLPQGVGNSPLHF. In DNA form, the CDR3 reads TGTGCCAGCAGTTTACCACAGGGTGTCGGTAATTCACCCCTCCACTTT. This sequence joins TRBV27 and TRBJ1-6; possible D gene TRBD1, 6 bases. V shed 2 bases and J shed 6 bases, with 14 bases lying between them. The CDR3 extends over 16 amino acids. Per the germline V gene, CDR1 is MNHEY and CDR2 is SMNVEV (reference sequence).